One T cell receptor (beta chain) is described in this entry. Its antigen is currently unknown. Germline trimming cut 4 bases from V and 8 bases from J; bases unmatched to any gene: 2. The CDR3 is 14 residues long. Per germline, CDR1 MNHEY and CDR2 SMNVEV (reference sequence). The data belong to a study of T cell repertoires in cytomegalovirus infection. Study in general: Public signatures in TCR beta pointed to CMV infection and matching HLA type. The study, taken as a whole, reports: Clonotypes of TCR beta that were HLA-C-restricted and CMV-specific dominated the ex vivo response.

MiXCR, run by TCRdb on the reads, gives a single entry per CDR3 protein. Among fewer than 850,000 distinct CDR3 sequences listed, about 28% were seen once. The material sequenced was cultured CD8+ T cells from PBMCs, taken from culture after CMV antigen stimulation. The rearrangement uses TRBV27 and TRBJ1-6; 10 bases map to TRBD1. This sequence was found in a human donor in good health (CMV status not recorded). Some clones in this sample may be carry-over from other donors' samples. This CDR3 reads CASSYGTGDSPLHF. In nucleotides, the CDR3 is TGTGCCAGCAGTTACGGGACAGGGGATTCACCCCTCCACTTT.